The T cell receptor (beta chain) described here comes from a study of blood T cell repertoires in COVID-19 (TCRdb year 2020). For the study in its entirety: Samples covering the acute and convalescent phases of COVID-19 were provided by collaborators in the United States, Italy and Spain. A de-identified subject ID, COVID-19 status, age in years and sex were almost always included in the sample metadata. Where available, HLA class I and class II types were obtained from metadata supplied by the sample provider rather than from assay-based typing. The prospective study material was composed of cDNA or gDNA derived from T cells, B-cell-depleted T cells, or PBMCs. Deeply sampled blood TCRbeta repertoires from subjects exposed to, actively infected with, or recovered from COVID-19 were included in the dataset. Samples were obtained from the ongoing ImmuneRACE study (first 160 participants) and from 1,254 subjects provided by 6 global collaborators. The repertoires were made available in a free public database intended to serve as a resource for research on the immune response to SARS-CoV-2. Paper-wide results and their limitations: The quantity of clinical and demographic metadata differed by source and by participant and was supplied without curation.

As to this clone: The clone's antigen remains unknown. No per-base quality is available; no much larger clone lies one base away.

Spanning cysteine to phenylalanine, the CDR3 consists of 12 amino acids. Only the CDR3 portion is preserved as DNA: 36 bases, with reading frame beginning at the first base. Trimming removed 7 bases from V and 10 bases from J, leaving 11 bases between the germline ends. CDR1 MDHEN and CDR2 SYDVKM are derived from the germline V gene. The immunoSEQ Assay, a bias-controlled multiplex PCR, was used to amplify TCRbeta CDR3 regions from genomic DNA. The authors' analysis ran thus. Nucleated cell counts per sample were estimated from amplification of reference gene primers within the assay. To quantify the absolute abundance of each unique TCRbeta CDR3 rearrangement, sequence reads were collapsed and filtered. For each sample, productive Simpson clonality was calculated as the square root of Simpson's diversity index over productive rearrangements. Not all clones reach the TCRdb copy of this immuneACCESS table, which keeps in-frame sequences only. Checked studies attribute under half of the gap to unresolved V genes and leave the rest unexplained. That table furnishes V, J and clone size, whereas the DNA furnished D and trimming. The sample profile shows roughly 180,000 clones; 75% to 90% of them were found once. The ten largest clones capture 2.1% of the sample.

Whole blood was collected in K2EDTA tubes by collaborating institutions according to the institutions' own protocols. For TCRbeta analysis, collaborators shipped samples in one of three forms: frozen whole blood, isolated PBMCs, or DNA extracted from either of those sample types. The receptor comes from a man aged 65 to 79 with active or convalescent COVID-19. The specimen sequenced was peripheral blood. The chain joins TRBV28 to TRBJ1-6; no D gene is confidently identified. The DNA sequence reads TGTGCCAGCACAAGTCGAGGATCACCCCTCCACTTT. Its translation is CASTSRGSPLHF.